This T cell receptor (beta chain) was sequenced for a study of blood T cell repertoires in COVID-19. Study-wide context: Sources were T cells, B-cell-depleted T cells, or PBMCs; the material itself was cDNA or gDNA.

Trimming took off 4 bases at V and 3 bases at J, with 13 bases between the two ends. This CDR3 is built from 15 residues. Germline V CDR1 and CDR2: SGHRS, YFSETQ. This study enrolled people aged about 18 to 95 from roughly 22 US geographic areas. Each participant's cohort was designated according to participant-reported clinical history. Authors' processing steps: Estimation of nucleated cell counts was performed using reference gene primer amplification. The data were produced by immunoSEQ multiplex PCR, yet TCRdb's version contains in-frame clones alone and is incomplete. V, J and clone size are taken as reported in that table, and D and trimming were inferred from the DNA itself. The top ten hold roughly 1.2% of the sample, which has approximately 150,000 clones, roughly 84% seen once.

The TCR originated in a human donor with acute COVID-19. The donor label of this sample is uncertain. J is TRBJ1-4 and V is TRBV5-1, with D possibly being TRBD1 (5 bases). The sequencing input was PBMCs or T cells enriched from blood (not recorded which). In nucleotides, the CDR3 is TGCGCCAGCAGCCACCTCGGGGGACCTAATGAAAAACTGTTTTTT. It encodes CASSHLGGPNEKLFF. Full variable domain (outside the CDR3, taken from reference TRBV5-1 and TRBJ1-4): KAGVTQTPRYLIKTRGQQVTLSCSPISGHRSVSWYQQTPGQGLQFLFEYFSETQRNKGNFPGRFSGRQFSNSRSEMNVSTLELGDSALYLCASSHLGGPNEKLFFGSGTQLSVL.